The rows below give T cell receptor beta chains drawn from one sample of a study of glioma-infiltrating T cells. Each CDR3 protein is one row after TCRdb ran MiXCR on the multiplex PCR reads. Of about 130,000 distinct CDR3 sequences listed, around 23% are singletons. The sequencing input was glioma tissue, nonneoplastic brain tissue, or PBMCs (not recorded which). All receptors derive from a human donor with low-grade glioma or glioblastoma, undergoing nonglioma brain surgery, or in good health (not recorded which). The CDR3 runs from the conserved cysteine through the conserved F or W. Each record gives: J gene, V gene, clone size, D gene, CDR3 DNA, CDR3 protein. D genes are given only for firm matches. Size is stated for part of the rows, as once, few or many counts, or as a class when the clone is expanded.

j_call: TRBJ1-1; v_call: TRBV20-1; clone_size: .; d_call: TRBD1; cdr3_nt: TGCAGTGCCAGAGGGGGGGCAGGGGGCTCCAAGAACACTGAAGCTTTCTTT; cdr3_aa: CSARGGAGGSKNTEAFF
j_call: TRBJ2-1; v_call: TRBV5-1; clone_size: .; d_call: TRBD2; cdr3_nt: TGCGCCAGCAGCTTGGGGACTAGCAGAAACAATGAGCAGTTCTTC; cdr3_aa: CASSLGTSRNNEQFF
j_call: TRBJ2-1; v_call: TRBV27; clone_size: many; d_call: TRBD1; cdr3_nt: TGTGCCAGCAGTCTAGGGACAGCTTACAATGAGCAGTTCTTC; cdr3_aa: CASSLGTAYNEQFF
j_call: TRBJ2-3; v_call: TRBV19; clone_size: .; d_call: .; cdr3_nt: TGTGCCAGTAGTATCTCCACTCTAGACAGAACAGATACGCAGTATTTT; cdr3_aa: CASSISTLDRTDTQYF
j_call: TRBJ2-3; v_call: TRBV28; clone_size: .; d_call: .; cdr3_nt: TGTGCCAGCAGTCCCCGTCGCGGGGCCCGCACAGATACGCAGTATTTT; cdr3_aa: CASSPRRGARTDTQYF
j_call: TRBJ1-1; v_call: TRBV29-1; clone_size: few; d_call: TRBD1; cdr3_nt: TGCAGCGCGTCGACAGGGGGCAACACTGAAGCTTTCTTT; cdr3_aa: CSASTGGNTEAFF
j_call: TRBJ2-4; v_call: TRBV4-1; clone_size: .; d_call: TRBD2; cdr3_nt: TGCGCCAGCAACGGGGGGCGGGGGGCGAACATTCAGTACTTC; cdr3_aa: CASNGGRGANIQYF
j_call: TRBJ1-5; v_call: TRBV3-1; clone_size: .; d_call: TRBD1; cdr3_nt: TGTGCCAGCAGCCCTTCAGGGACAGGGAATCAGCCCCAGCATTTT; cdr3_aa: CASSPSGTGNQPQHF
j_call: TRBJ1-3; v_call: TRBV25-1; clone_size: .; d_call: TRBD1; cdr3_nt: TGTGCCAGCAGTGACCTCGGGACAGGCGACACCATATATTTT; cdr3_aa: CASSDLGTGDTIYF
j_call: TRBJ1-3; v_call: TRBV5-1; clone_size: .; d_call: .; cdr3_nt: TGCGCCAGCAGCTCAAGTCCGGGGTCTGGAAACACCATATATTTT; cdr3_aa: CASSSSPGSGNTIYF
j_call: TRBJ1-2; v_call: TRBV18; clone_size: .; d_call: .; cdr3_nt: TGTGCCAGCTCACCACTCGCCCTTGGCTACACCTTC; cdr3_aa: CASSPLALGYTF
j_call: TRBJ1-6; v_call: TRBV25-1; clone_size: many; d_call: TRBD1; cdr3_nt: TGTGCCAGCAGGGCCGGGACAGGGAGGGATTCACCCCTCCACTTT; cdr3_aa: CASRAGTGRDSPLHF
j_call: TRBJ2-5; v_call: TRBV27; clone_size: .; d_call: TRBD1; cdr3_nt: TGTGCCAGCAGCAACGCCGGGACAGAGGACCAAGAGACCCAGTACTTC; cdr3_aa: CASSNAGTEDQETQYF
j_call: TRBJ1-4; v_call: TRBV3-1; clone_size: few; d_call: .; cdr3_nt: TGTGCCAGCAGTCGGGACGGCGGAGTTACTAATGAAAAACTGTTTTTT; cdr3_aa: CASSRDGGVTNEKLFF
j_call: TRBJ2-5; v_call: TRBV28; clone_size: many; d_call: .; cdr3_nt: TGTGCCAGCCAAAGGTCGGAGACCCAGTACTTC; cdr3_aa: CASQRSETQYF
j_call: TRBJ2-3; v_call: TRBV7-2; clone_size: many; d_call: TRBD2; cdr3_nt: TGTGCCAGCGGTCCTAGCGGATTTAGGGCAGATACGCAGTATTTT; cdr3_aa: CASGPSGFRADTQYF
j_call: TRBJ1-1; v_call: TRBV3-1; clone_size: few; d_call: TRBD1; cdr3_nt: TGTGCCAGCAGCCAACAGGGGGGAACTGAAGCTTTCTTT; cdr3_aa: CASSQQGGTEAFF
j_call: TRBJ1-5; v_call: TRBV28; clone_size: .; d_call: .; cdr3_nt: TGTGCCAGCAGTTTAAGCAGGGGTAATCAGCCCCAGCATTTT; cdr3_aa: CASSLSRGNQPQHF
j_call: TRBJ2-3; v_call: TRBV14; clone_size: .; d_call: .; cdr3_nt: TGTGCCAGCAGCTGGGTTGGACCCCGTGATACGCAGTATTTT; cdr3_aa: CASSWVGPRDTQYF
j_call: TRBJ1-2; v_call: TRBV24-1; clone_size: .; d_call: .; cdr3_nt: TGTGCCACCAGTGATATTACCGAGCGGGGTCAATATGGCTACACCTTC; cdr3_aa: CATSDITERGQYGYTF
j_call: TRBJ1-1; v_call: TRBV7-2; clone_size: .; d_call: .; cdr3_nt: TGTGCCAGCAGGACACCTGGGGGGAACACTGAAGCTTTCTTT; cdr3_aa: CASRTPGGNTEAFF
j_call: TRBJ1-1; v_call: TRBV12-3/TRBV12-4; clone_size: few; d_call: .; cdr3_nt: TGTGCCAGCACCTTGACAGTGAACACTGAAGCTTTCTTT; cdr3_aa: CASTLTVNTEAFF
j_call: TRBJ2-5; v_call: TRBV6-6; clone_size: many; d_call: .; cdr3_nt: TGTGCCAGCAGTTACTCGTCCCGGAACTTCCAAGAGACCCAGTACTTC; cdr3_aa: CASSYSSRNFQETQYF
j_call: TRBJ2-5; v_call: TRBV12-3/TRBV12-4; clone_size: few; d_call: TRBD1; cdr3_nt: TGTGCCAGCAGTTCAGGGGGTTCCCGCCAAGAGACCCAGTACTTC; cdr3_aa: CASSSGGSRQETQYF
j_call: TRBJ2-6; v_call: TRBV6-2/TRBV6-3; clone_size: .; d_call: .; cdr3_nt: TGTGCCAGCGACGAGGGAAGCTTTGGGGCCAACGTCCTGACTTTC; cdr3_aa: CASDEGSFGANVLTF
j_call: TRBJ1-1; v_call: TRBV18; clone_size: few; d_call: .; cdr3_nt: TGTGCCAGCTCATTACAGAACACTGAAGCTTTCTTT; cdr3_aa: CASSLQNTEAFF
j_call: TRBJ2-5; v_call: TRBV20-1; clone_size: few; d_call: TRBD2; cdr3_nt: TGCAGTGCGACCGGGACTAGCGAGAGGGAGACCCAGTACTTC; cdr3_aa: CSATGTSERETQYF
j_call: TRBJ1-1; v_call: TRBV7-8; clone_size: many; d_call: .; cdr3_nt: TGTGCCAGCAGCTTCTGGACAGTTGCCACTGAAGCTTTCTTT; cdr3_aa: CASSFWTVATEAFF
j_call: TRBJ2-1; v_call: TRBV24-1; clone_size: .; d_call: .; cdr3_nt: TGTGCCACCAGTGGACACCATGAGCAGTTCTTC; cdr3_aa: CATSGHHEQFF
j_call: TRBJ1-1; v_call: TRBV10-3; clone_size: many; d_call: TRBD1; cdr3_nt: TGTGCCATCAGTGAGTCAGGACAGGGTGTTTTCACTGAAGCTTTCTTT; cdr3_aa: CAISESGQGVFTEAFF
j_call: TRBJ2-1; v_call: TRBV7-7; clone_size: .; d_call: TRBD1; cdr3_nt: TGTGCTAGCAGCTTACATAACAGGGGGAACAATAAGCAGTTCTTC; cdr3_aa: CASSLHNRGNNKQFF
j_call: TRBJ1-1; v_call: TRBV20-1; clone_size: .; d_call: .; cdr3_nt: TGCAGTGCTATCAGTAGTAGTAGGGGGTGGGACACTGAAGCTTTCTTT; cdr3_aa: CSAISSSRGWDTEAFF
j_call: TRBJ2-1; v_call: TRBV18; clone_size: .; d_call: .; cdr3_nt: TGTGCCAGCTCACCACTGAGCAGGGGTTCCTACAATGAGCAGTTCTTC; cdr3_aa: CASSPLSRGSYNEQFF
j_call: TRBJ2-3; v_call: TRBV2; clone_size: few; d_call: .; cdr3_nt: TGTGCCAGCACCAACTTGGGGGGCCGCACAGATACGCAGTATTTT; cdr3_aa: CASTNLGGRTDTQYF
j_call: TRBJ2-1; v_call: TRBV5-1; clone_size: .; d_call: .; cdr3_nt: TGCGCCAGCAGCCCCTTTACCGGCCTAAAAAATGAGCAGTTCTTC; cdr3_aa: CASSPFTGLKNEQFF
j_call: TRBJ2-3; v_call: TRBV28; clone_size: few; d_call: TRBD1; cdr3_nt: TGTGCCAGCAGCTCAGTAGGTGTGGGGGGACAGGGAGGCCTAGATACGCAGTATTTT; cdr3_aa: CASSSVGVGGQGGLDTQYF
j_call: TRBJ1-1; v_call: TRBV2; clone_size: few; d_call: .; cdr3_nt: TGTGCCAGCAGTGGTCCGGGAAGGATGAACACTGAAGCTTTCTTT; cdr3_aa: CASSGPGRMNTEAFF
j_call: TRBJ1-2; v_call: TRBV18; clone_size: few; d_call: .; cdr3_nt: TGTGCCAGCTCACCGCCGGGACACTATGGCTACACCTTC; cdr3_aa: CASSPPGHYGYTF
j_call: TRBJ2-1; v_call: TRBV7-3; clone_size: .; d_call: .; cdr3_nt: TGTGCCGGCAGCTTAAGTTTAGGGGAGAATGAGCAGTTCTTC; cdr3_aa: CAGSLSLGENEQFF
j_call: TRBJ2-1; v_call: TRBV20-1; clone_size: many; d_call: .; cdr3_nt: TGCAGTGCTAGACCTCTCGTAATAGGGGCCTACAATGAGCAGTTCTTC; cdr3_aa: CSARPLVIGAYNEQFF
j_call: TRBJ1-1; v_call: TRBV3-1; clone_size: .; d_call: .; cdr3_nt: TGTGCCAGCAGCCAGGGGGTTGGGCACACTGAAGCTTTCTTT; cdr3_aa: CASSQGVGHTEAFF
j_call: TRBJ1-3; v_call: TRBV7-2; clone_size: .; d_call: .; cdr3_nt: TGTGCCAGCAGCATGGGTGGGTTCTCTGGAAACACCATATATTTT; cdr3_aa: CASSMGGFSGNTIYF
j_call: TRBJ1-1; v_call: TRBV5-1; clone_size: few; d_call: TRBD1; cdr3_nt: TGCGCCAGCAGTTTTTCACAGGGGGCCCCTGAAGCTTTCTTT; cdr3_aa: CASSFSQGAPEAFF
j_call: TRBJ1-1; v_call: TRBV20-1; clone_size: few; d_call: .; cdr3_nt: TGCAGTGCTAGAGGCCGGGACGGACCCCTGGCGAGCACTGAAGCTTTCTTT; cdr3_aa: CSARGRDGPLASTEAFF
j_call: TRBJ1-1; v_call: TRBV20-1; clone_size: many; d_call: .; cdr3_nt: TGCAGTGCTAGATTCCCGCCGAACACTGAAGCTTTCTTT; cdr3_aa: CSARFPPNTEAFF
j_call: TRBJ2-5; v_call: TRBV7-3; clone_size: .; d_call: .; cdr3_nt: TGTGCCAGCAGCTTAAAGTTCGGGGCTCTTCAAGAGACCCAGTACTTC; cdr3_aa: CASSLKFGALQETQYF
j_call: TRBJ2-3; v_call: TRBV27; clone_size: few; d_call: TRBD2; cdr3_nt: TGTGCCAGCAGTTTTAGCGGGGGGTTAAATACGCAGTATTTT; cdr3_aa: CASSFSGGLNTQYF